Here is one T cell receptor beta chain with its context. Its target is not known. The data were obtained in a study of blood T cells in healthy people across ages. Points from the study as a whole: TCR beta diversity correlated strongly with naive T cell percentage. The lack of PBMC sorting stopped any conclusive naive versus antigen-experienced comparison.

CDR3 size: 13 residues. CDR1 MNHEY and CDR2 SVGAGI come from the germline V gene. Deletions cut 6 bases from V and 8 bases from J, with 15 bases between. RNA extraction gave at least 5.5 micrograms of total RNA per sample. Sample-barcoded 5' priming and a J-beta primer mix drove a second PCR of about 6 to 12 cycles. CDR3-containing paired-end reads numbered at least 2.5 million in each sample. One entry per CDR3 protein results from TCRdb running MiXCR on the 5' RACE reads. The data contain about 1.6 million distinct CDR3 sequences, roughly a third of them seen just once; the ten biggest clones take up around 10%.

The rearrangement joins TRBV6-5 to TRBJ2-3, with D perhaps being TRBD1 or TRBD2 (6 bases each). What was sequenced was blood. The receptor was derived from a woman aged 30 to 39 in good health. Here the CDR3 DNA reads TGTGCCAGCAGCCGAGGGGGGCCCAGTACGCAGTATTTT. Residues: CASSRGGPSTQYF.